The 23 T cell receptor beta chains below all came from one sample that was sequenced in a study of control samples from healthy donors and cancer patients. Method: immunoSEQ multiplex PCR; TCRdb's copy keeps in-frame clones and lacks some. The table records under 450,000 clones, about 93% of them present only once. The sample consisted of PBMCs. These receptors all come from a man between 40 and 49 years old with head and neck cancer.

This chain's CDR3 is CASSYSRGWRTEAFF. The CDR3 nucleotides read TGTGCCAGCAGTTACTCCCGGGGTTGGAGGACTGAAGCTTTCTTT. The chain couples TRBV6-5 to TRBJ1-1; D is ambiguous. The CDR3 is 15 residues long. Germline V gives CDR1 MNHEY, CDR2 SVGAGI. Trimming took 0 bases from V and 5 from J, leaving 13 bases between them.

This CDR3 reads CASSSIGQPAYYEQYF. DNA of the CDR3: TGTGCCAGTAGTAGCATTGGACAGCCCGCGTACTACGAGCAGTACTTC. The chain uses TRBV19 and TRBJ2-7; D is possibly TRBD1 (6 bases). Trimming pared 4 bases from V and 3 bases from J, leaving 19 bases between. Germline CDR1 LNHDA, CDR2 SQIVND (reference sequence). The CDR3 loop spans 16 amino acids. Combining the CDR3 with reference TRBV19 and TRBJ2-7 gives the whole variable domain DGGITQSPKYLFRKEGQNVTLSCEQNLNHDAMYWYRQDPGQGLRLIYYSQIVNDFQKGDIAEGYSVSREKKESFPLTVTSAQKNPTAFYLCASSSIGQPAYYEQYFGPGTRLTVT.

The rearrangement joins TRBV11-2 to TRBJ2-5; D is unclear. The CDR3 is made up of 13 amino acids. V shed 0 bases and J shed 4 bases, with 6 bases lying between them. CDR1 SGHAT and CDR2 FQNNGV come from the germline V gene. The CDR3 loop is CASSLDPLETQYF. The CDR3 DNA reads TGTGCCAGCAGCTTAGATCCCCTAGAGACCCAGTACTTC.

The V and J genes are TRBV3-1 (or the pseudogene TRBV3-2) and TRBJ1-5; D perhaps matches TRBD1 (5 bases). In germline, CDR1 is LGHDT, CDR2 YNNKEL (reference sequence). The CDR3 totals 13 residues. V was shortened by 4 bases and J by 5 bases, with 9 bases between the two germline ends. The CDR3 is CASSRQSDQPQHF. CDR3 in DNA: TGTGCCAGCAGCCGACAGTCTGATCAGCCCCAGCATTTT.

The rearrangement uses TRBV19 and TRBJ1-1; 7 bases match TRBD1. From germline, CDR1 is LNHDA and CDR2 SQIVND (reference sequence). The V gene end was trimmed by 8 bases and the J gene end by 0 bases; junction bases not matched to a gene: 9. CDR3 size: 15 residues. CDR3 sequence reads: CASFPGTVMNTEAFF. The CDR3 DNA sequence: TGTGCCAGTTTTCCCGGGACAGTTATGAACACTGAAGCTTTCTTT.

The V gene is TRBV10-1, the J gene TRBJ2-1; 11 nucleotides agree with TRBD2. J gave up 7 bases and V 3 bases, and 5 bases lay outside the gene matches. The germline gives CDR1 WNHNN, CDR2 SYGVQD (reference sequence). The CDR3 spans 15 residues. This CDR3 reads CASSEIAGGNNEQFF. Here the CDR3 DNA reads TGCGCCAGCAGTGAAATAGCGGGAGGGAATAATGAGCAGTTCTTC.

The V and J genes are TRBV28 and TRBJ2-7; 7 bases agree with TRBD1. CDR1 is MDHEN, CDR2 SYDVKM, per germline. The CDR3 has 15 residues. Trimming removed 5 bases from V and 2 bases from J; junction bases left unmatched: 9. The CDR3 nucleotides are TGTGCCAGCAGTCGGGCCCTGGGACAGCCCTACGAGCAGTACTTC. Translated, it gives CASSRALGQPYEQYF.

This CDR3 reads CASSELEDRPYNEQFF. Written as DNA, the CDR3 is TGTGCCAGCAGTGAATTAGAGGACAGGCCCTACAATGAGCAGTTCTTC. This sequence joins TRBV25-1 and TRBJ2-1; TRBD1 matches 7 bases. Germline-derived CDR1 and CDR2 are MGHDK and SYGVNS. The CDR3 has 16 residues. V trimming: 1 base; J trimming: 2 bases; junction bases outside the gene matches: 5. The entire variable domain, with the rest obtained from reference TRBV25-1 and TRBJ2-1, is as follows: EADIYQTPRYLVIGTGKKITLECSQTMGHDKMYWYQQDPGMELHLIHYSYGVNSTEKGDLSSESTVSRIRTEHFPLTLESARPSHTSQYLCASSELEDRPYNEQFFGPGTRLTVL.

The genes are TRBV30 and TRBJ1-2, with 9 bases lining up with TRBD1. Germline assignment: CDR1 GTSNPN and CDR2 SVGIG (reference sequence). J gave up 4 bases and V 6 bases, and 9 bases lay outside the gene matches. The CDR3 length is 14 residues. CDR3 in amino acids: CACPSGTGLYGYTF. In DNA form, the CDR3 reads TGTGCCTGTCCCTCCGGGACAGGGCTCTATGGCTACACCTTC.

This clone was counted between two and nine times. V and J are TRBV4-3 and TRBJ1-2, with D unclear. Germline V gene sequence: CDR1 LGHNA, CDR2 YSLEER. This CDR3 is 15 amino acids long. The ends were cut back, 1 base at V and 1 base at J, with 10 bases in the middle. DNA for the CDR3: TGCGCCAGCAGCCAAGTCGCAGGAAGTAACTATGGCTACACCTTC. Its protein product is CASSQVAGSNYGYTF.

The sample holds one count of this clone. This chain links TRBV6-1 with TRBJ2-5, with D unclear. Germline CDR1 is MNHNS and CDR2 is SASEGT. CDR3 length: 13 residues. V was cut by 2 bases and J by 3 bases, with 7 bases left in between. In DNA, the CDR3 is TGTGCCAGCAGTGAAACAGCCAAAGAGACCCAGTACTTC. Translated: CASSETAKETQYF.

The chain uses TRBV29-1 and TRBJ2-7, with 8 bases identical to TRBD2. The junction had 17 bases not matched to a gene; V was cut back by 7 bases and J by 6 bases. Per germline, CDR1 SQVTM and CDR2 ANQGSEA. The CDR3 runs to 15 residues. DNA for the CDR3: TGCAGCGCCCGCGGTCGTGGTAGCGGGAATTCCGAGCAGTACTTC. Its protein product is CSARGRGSGNSEQYF.

This clone appeared a few times. J is TRBJ2-5 and V is TRBV9, with D tentatively TRBD1 or TRBD2 (6 bases each). V was clipped by 4 bases and J by 7 bases, with 17 bases between them. Germline V gene data show CDR1 as SGDLS and CDR2 as YYNGEE. This CDR3 comprises 14 residues. In DNA form, the CDR3 reads TGTGCCAGCAGCCCCTCGGGGGCGAGGCTGACCCAGTACTTC. This translates into CASSPSGARLTQYF.

V is TRBV13 and J is TRBJ2-5; the match to TRBD1 covers 8 bases. V shed 3 bases, J shed 4 bases, and the junction held 7 bases outside the gene matches. The length of the CDR3 is 15 residues. Looked up from germline, CDR1 is PRHDT and CDR2 is FYEKMQ (reference sequence). CDR3 coding DNA: TGTGCCAGCAGCTTTGGTATTACAGGGGGAGAGACCCAGTACTTC. Protein product: CASSFGITGGETQYF.

The V call is TRBV19, the J call TRBJ2-7, with TRBD2 as a possible D gene (7 bases). There are 16 residues in the CDR3. Trimming removed 3 bases at V and 3 bases at J, with 18 bases between. Germline loops: CDR1 LNHDA, CDR2 SQIVND (reference sequence). The chain's CDR3 is CASSISQRGAGYEQYF. The CDR3 DNA sequence: TGTGCCAGTAGTATTAGTCAACGGGGGGCAGGCTACGAGCAGTACTTC.

This rearrangement joins TRBV20-1 to TRBJ1-1, with D perhaps TRBD1 (5 bases). The germline V gene has CDR1 DFQATT and CDR2 SNEGSKA (reference sequence). V was shortened by 6 bases and J by 6 bases, with 11 bases between the two germline ends. The CDR3 consists of 11 residues. The CDR3 DNA reads as TGCAGTGCGGGGGATTGGGCTGAAGCTTTCTTT. This gives the protein CSAGDWAEAFF.

V is TRBV4-1 and J is TRBJ2-1; D may be TRBD2 (7 bases). CDR1 is MGHRA, CDR2 YSYEKL, per germline. The CDR3 consists of 15 residues. V lost 0 bases to trimming and J lost 10 bases, with 16 bases between them. CDR3 in amino acids: CASSQDPGGLMEQFF. In nucleotides, the CDR3 is TGCGCCAGCAGCCAAGACCCGGGGGGCCTGATGGAGCAGTTCTTC.

The chain combines TRBV27 with TRBJ2-1; D gene ambiguous. CDR1 and CDR2 (germline): MNHEY, SMNVEV (reference sequence). This CDR3 contains 13 residues. V gave up 4 bases and J gave up 5 bases, with 9 bases separating them. The CDR3 region has the DNA TGTGCCAGCAGTTCCGCGCCCGACAATGAGCAGTTCTTC. It specifies CASSSAPDNEQFF.

Points on this clone: The same CDR3 arises from other DNA sequences in this sample as well. The J gene is TRBJ1-1, the V gene TRBV12-3 or TRBV12-4; no clear D. The CDR3 has 13 residues. Between the trimmed V and J ends, which lost 3 bases and 1 base, there was a span of 6 bases. The CDR3 DNA is TGTGCCAGCAGTTTGACGGGGAACACTGAAGCTTTCTTT. Translated: CASSLTGNTEAFF.

V usage is TRBV6-1 and J usage is TRBJ2-7; D tentatively reads TRBD1 or TRBD2 (5 bases each). This CDR3 contains 13 residues. The germline V and J ends were trimmed by 3 bases and 4 bases, with 10 bases remaining between them. The germline V gene encodes CDR1 MNHNS and CDR2 SASEGT. As DNA, the CDR3 is TGTGCCAGCAGTGAGAGGGGCTCGTACGAGCAGTACTTC. This encodes CASSERGSYEQYF.

The rearrangement uses TRBV6-5 and TRBJ2-5; D perhaps matches TRBD1 (6 bases). CDR1 and CDR2 from the germline V gene are MNHEY and SVGAGI. The CDR3 is made up of 12 amino acids. Trimming cost V 11 bases and J 3 bases, with 13 bases left between them. CDR3: CAYGQLKETQYF. Here the CDR3 DNA reads TGTGCCTATGGACAGTTGAAAGAGACCCAGTACTTC.

This CDR3 is CASSLGPLSGANTGELFF. In nucleotides, the CDR3 is TGCGCCAGCAGCTTGGGCCCTTTGAGCGGAGCGAACACCGGGGAGCTGTTTTTT. The rearrangement uses TRBV5-1 and TRBJ2-2, with a tentative D call TRBD2 (5 bases). The CDR3 is 18 amino acids. V lost 0 bases to trimming and J lost 0 bases, with 15 bases between them. Looked up from germline, CDR1 is SGHRS and CDR2 is YFSETQ. Filled out from reference TRBV5-1 and TRBJ2-2, the complete variable domain reads KAGVTQTPRYLIKTRGQQVTLSCSPISGHRSVSWYQQTPGQGLQFLFEYFSETQRNKGNFPGRFSGRQFSNSRSEMNVSTLELGDSALYLCASSLGPLSGANTGELFFGEGSRLTVL.

This clone was seen a few times. This sequence joins TRBV4-1 and TRBJ1-5; TRBD1 agrees at 10 bases. The CDR3 extends over 18 amino acids. Germline trimming cut 0 bases from V and 4 bases from J; bases unmatched to any gene: 9. CDR1 is MGHRA and CDR2 is YSYEKL in the germline V gene. This chain's CDR3 is CASSQETTGGRKNQPQHF. Here the CDR3 DNA reads TGCGCCAGCAGCCAAGAAACGACAGGGGGCCGTAAGAATCAGCCCCAGCATTTT.